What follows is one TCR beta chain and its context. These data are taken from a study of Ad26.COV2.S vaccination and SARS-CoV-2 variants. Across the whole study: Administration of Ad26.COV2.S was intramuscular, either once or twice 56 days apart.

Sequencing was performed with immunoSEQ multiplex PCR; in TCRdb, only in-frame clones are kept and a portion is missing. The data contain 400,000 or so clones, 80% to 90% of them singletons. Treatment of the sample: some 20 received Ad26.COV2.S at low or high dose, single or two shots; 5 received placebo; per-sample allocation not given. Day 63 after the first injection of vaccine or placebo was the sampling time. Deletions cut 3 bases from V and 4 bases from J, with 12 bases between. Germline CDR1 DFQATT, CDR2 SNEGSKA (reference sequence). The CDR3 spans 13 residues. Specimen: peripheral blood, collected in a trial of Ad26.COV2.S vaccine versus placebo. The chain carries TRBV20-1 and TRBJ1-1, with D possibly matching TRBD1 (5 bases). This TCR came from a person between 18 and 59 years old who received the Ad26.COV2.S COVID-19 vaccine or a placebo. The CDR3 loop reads CSASPLRGTEAFF. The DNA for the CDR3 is TGCAGTGCTAGTCCCCTAAGGGGCACTGAAGCTTTCTTT.